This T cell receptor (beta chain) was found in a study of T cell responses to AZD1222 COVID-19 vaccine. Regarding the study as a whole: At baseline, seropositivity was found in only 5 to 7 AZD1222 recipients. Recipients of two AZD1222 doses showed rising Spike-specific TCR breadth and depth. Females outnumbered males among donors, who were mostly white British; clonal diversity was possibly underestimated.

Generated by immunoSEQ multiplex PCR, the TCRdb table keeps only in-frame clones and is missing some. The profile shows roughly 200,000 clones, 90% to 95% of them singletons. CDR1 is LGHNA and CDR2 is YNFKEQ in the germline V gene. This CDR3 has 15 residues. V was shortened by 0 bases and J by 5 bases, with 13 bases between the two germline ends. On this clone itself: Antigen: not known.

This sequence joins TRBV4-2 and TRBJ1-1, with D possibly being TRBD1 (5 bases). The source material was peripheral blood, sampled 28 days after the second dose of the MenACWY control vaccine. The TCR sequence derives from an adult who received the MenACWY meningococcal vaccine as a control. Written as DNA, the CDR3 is TGTGCCAGCAGCCAAGAGGCCCGGGGGAGGACTGAAGCTTTCTTT. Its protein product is CASSQEARGRTEAFF.